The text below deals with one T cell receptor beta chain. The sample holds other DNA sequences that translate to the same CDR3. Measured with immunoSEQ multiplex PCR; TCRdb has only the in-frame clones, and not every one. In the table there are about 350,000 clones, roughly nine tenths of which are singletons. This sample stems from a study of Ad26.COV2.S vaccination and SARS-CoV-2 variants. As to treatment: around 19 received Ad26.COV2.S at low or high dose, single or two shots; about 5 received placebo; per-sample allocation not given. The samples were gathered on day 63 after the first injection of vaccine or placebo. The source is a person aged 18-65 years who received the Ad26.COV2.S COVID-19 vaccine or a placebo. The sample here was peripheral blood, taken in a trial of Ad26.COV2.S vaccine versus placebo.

CDR3 sequence: CSVGRANEKLFF. For the CDR3, the DNA is TGCAGCGTTGGGCGGGCTAATGAAAAACTGTTTTTT. The gene calls are TRBV29-1 and TRBJ1-4; no firm D call. Per germline, CDR1 SQVTM and CDR2 ANQGSEA. Trimming removed 4 bases at V and 3 bases at J, with 6 bases between. This CDR3 is 12 amino acids long.